A single TCR beta chain is shown here with its context. Its antigen is currently unknown. This CDR3 is built from 12 residues. CDR1 and CDR2 from the germline V gene are SEHNR and FQNEAQ (reference sequence). This sample is part of a study of blood T cells in healthy people across ages. Whole-study findings and limits: Across samples, TCR beta diversity tracked strongly with naive T cell percentage. The long-lived group displayed more naive CD4+ cells, plus higher diversity, than the aged donors did.

The sample, about 10 milliliters of peripheral blood, was drawn from each donor. A J-beta primer mix and a sample-barcoded 5' primer were used in a second PCR of roughly 6 to 12 cycles. Each cDNA molecule carried a tag from a template-switch adaptor that contained 12 random nucleotides. TCRdb passed the 5' RACE reads through MiXCR, listing each CDR3 protein once. The sample carries over 550,000 distinct CDR3 sequences, roughly 31% recorded once. V usage is TRBV7-9 and J usage is TRBJ2-7, with D uncertain. The end of the DNA fits TRBJ2-5 better, so the J call may be wrong. This TCR derives from a woman aged 80 or over in good health. Sequences were obtained from blood. In nucleotides, the CDR3 is TGTGCCAGCAGTTACGCAGGAGAGACCCAGTACTTC. Protein product: CASSYAGETQYF.